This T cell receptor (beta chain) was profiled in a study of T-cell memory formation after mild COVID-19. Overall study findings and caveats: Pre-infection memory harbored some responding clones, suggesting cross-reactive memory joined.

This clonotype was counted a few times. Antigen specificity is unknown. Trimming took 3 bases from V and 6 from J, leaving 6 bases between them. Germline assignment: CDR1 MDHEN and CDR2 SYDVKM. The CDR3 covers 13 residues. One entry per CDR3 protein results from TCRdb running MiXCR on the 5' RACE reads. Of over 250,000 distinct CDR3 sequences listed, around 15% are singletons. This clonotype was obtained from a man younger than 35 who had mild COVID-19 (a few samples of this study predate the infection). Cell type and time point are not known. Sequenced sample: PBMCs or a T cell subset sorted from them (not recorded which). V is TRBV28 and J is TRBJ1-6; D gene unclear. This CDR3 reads CASSFNPNSPLHF. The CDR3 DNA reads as TGTGCCAGCAGTTTCAACCCTAATTCACCCCTCCACTTT.